Below are 12 T cell receptor beta chains sequenced from a single sample in a study of cytomegalovirus exposure and HLA in healthy donors. Use of 60 Vbeta and 13 Jbeta primers characterized the PCR. Clones were read by immunoSEQ multiplex PCR, and TCRdb kept only the in-frame ones, dropping some. The top ten clones hold 1% to 1.5% of a sample with under 150,000 clones, 83% of them seen once. The sequencing input was PBMCs. These receptors originate from a girl aged 2 to 10 in good health and CMV-seronegative.

The rearrangement uses TRBV2 and TRBJ2-1, with 7 nucleotides matching TRBD1. Looked up from germline, CDR1 is SNHLY and CDR2 is FYNNEI. Losses at the gene ends were 6 bases for V and 4 bases for J; bases not matched to a gene: 6. The CDR3 covers 14 residues. CDR3 residues: CASSQQGSYNEQFF. The CDR3 coding sequence is TGTGCCAGCAGCCAACAGGGGTCATACAATGAGCAGTTCTTC.

The rearrangement links TRBV10-1 to TRBJ1-1; the D is unclear. The V end lost 2 bases, the J end lost 0 bases, and 4 bases lay between the germline ends. The CDR3 length is 13 residues. In germline, CDR1 is WNHNN, CDR2 SYGVQD (reference sequence). CDR3 protein: CASSEDMNTEAFF. In DNA, the CDR3 is TGCGCCAGCAGTGAGGACATGAACACTGAAGCTTTCTTT.

This clone has only a few counts. V is TRBV7-9 and J is TRBJ1-5; TRBD1 aligns across 8 bases. Trimming took 5 bases from V and 6 from J; bases not matched to a gene: 6. The CDR3 is made up of 14 amino acids. The germline V gene has CDR1 SEHNR and CDR2 FQNEAQ (reference sequence). The chain's CDR3 is CASSPQGAGQPQHF. CDR3 in DNA: TGTGCCAGCAGCCCCCAGGGGGCTGGTCAGCCCCAGCATTTT.

The CDR3 spells CASSLRLQDGGLEQYF. The CDR3 DNA follows: TGCGCCAGCAGCCTTAGGCTACAGGATGGAGGGCTCGAGCAGTACTTC. The chain combines TRBV5-1 with TRBJ2-7; possibly TRBD2 for D (6 bases). This CDR3 has 16 residues. The ends were cut back, 4 bases at V and 6 bases at J, with 23 bases in the middle. Germline V CDR1 and CDR2: SGHRS, YFSETQ. Supplemented by reference TRBV5-1 and TRBJ2-7, the full variable domain reads KAGVTQTPRYLIKTRGQQVTLSCSPISGHRSVSWYQQTPGQGLQFLFEYFSETQRNKGNFPGRFSGRQFSNSRSEMNVSTLELGDSALYLCASSLRLQDGGLEQYFGPGTRLTVT.

This sequence joins TRBV2 and TRBJ1-2, with 7 bases fitting TRBD1. The V gene's germline CDR1 is SNHLY and CDR2 FYNNEI. V shed 6 bases, J shed 0 bases, and the junction held 4 bases outside the gene matches. This CDR3 has 14 amino acids. DNA of the CDR3: TGTGCCAGCAGACAGGGGACAGCTAACTATGGCTACACCTTC. Protein product: CASRQGTANYGYTF.

The chain links TRBV29-1 to TRBJ2-1, with D possibly TRBD2 on 6 matching bases. The CDR3 contains 14 residues. Trimming pared 4 bases from V and 9 bases from J, leaving 19 bases between. CDR1 and CDR2 from the germline V gene are SQVTM and ANQGSEA. CDR3 region: CSVGGVAAGGEQFF. The CDR3 nucleotides are TGCAGCGTTGGGGGGGTAGCGGCTGGGGGTGAGCAGTTCTTC.

The chain employs TRBV7-2 and TRBJ1-1; D uncertain. The length of the CDR3 is 13 residues. Germline V CDR1 and CDR2: SGHTA, FQGNSA. Trimming shortened V by 4 bases and J by 4 bases, and 10 bases separated the two germline ends. The CDR3 DNA is TGTGCCAGCAGCTCCGGACTGTTCACTGAAGCTTTCTTT. It encodes CASSSGLFTEAFF.

This chain links TRBV5-8 with TRBJ2-1, with 10 bases aligning to TRBD2. Per the germline V gene, CDR1 is SGHTS and CDR2 is YDEGEE. The CDR3 sequence is 18 residues long. J lost 2 bases, V lost 0 bases, and 8 bases had no gene match. DNA for the CDR3: TGTGCCAGCAGCTTGGGGGGTATAGCGGGAGGAGCCTACAATGAGCAGTTCTTC. This sequence encodes CASSLGGIAGGAYNEQFF.

The J gene is TRBJ2-7, the V gene TRBV7-2, with 12 bases fitting TRBD2. V dropped 2 bases and J dropped 5; count of bases not matched to a gene: 7. Germline loops: CDR1 SGHTA, CDR2 FQGNSA. The CDR3 runs to 16 residues. In DNA form, the CDR3 reads TGTGCCAGCAGCTTAAAGGTGACTAGCGGGGGTCACGAGCAGTACTTC. Its translation is CASSLKVTSGGHEQYF.

In DNA, the CDR3 is TGTGCCAGCAGCTCAGATACAGGGAATACCTACAATGAGCAGTTCTTC. Protein product: CASSSDTGNTYNEQFF. The chain joins TRBV7-3 to TRBJ2-1; perhaps TRBD1 as D (6 bases). The CDR3 runs 16 residues. The germline V gene encodes CDR1 SGHTA and CDR2 FQGTGA. Trimming left V 4 bases short and J 2 bases short, with 15 bases between. The entire variable domain, with the rest obtained from reference TRBV7-3 and TRBJ2-1, is as follows: GAGVSQTPSNKVTEKGKYVELRCDPISGHTALYWYRQSLGQGPEFLIYFQGTGAADDSGLPNDRFFAVRPEGSVSTLKIQRTERGDSAVYLCASSSDTGNTYNEQFFGPGTRLTVL.

This clone was detected only a few times. The chain recombines TRBV30 with TRBJ1-1; 7 bases line up with TRBD1. V was pared by 3 bases and J by 11 bases, with 18 bases of the junction left unmatched. CDR1 is GTSNPN and CDR2 is SVGIG in the germline V gene (reference sequence). The CDR3 consists of 15 residues. CDR3 DNA: TGTGCCTGGAGGACAGGGTCCCACGCCGTCAACGAGGCTTTCTTT. Its translation: CAWRTGSHAVNEAFF.

This clone occurred once. J is TRBJ2-2 and V is TRBV4-2; 14 bases line up with TRBD2. With 4 bases clipped from V and 0 bases from J, the junction kept 7 bases outside the gene matches. CDR3 length equals 19 residues. In germline, CDR1 is LGHNA, CDR2 YNFKEQ. DNA of the CDR3: TGTGCCAGCAGCCCGGAGACTAGCGGGGGGGAACCGAACACCGGGGAGCTGTTTTTT. Its translation: CASSPETSGGEPNTGELFF.